A selection of T cell receptor beta chains follows, all from one sample in a study of control samples from healthy donors and cancer patients. Repertoires were generated with immunoSEQ multiplex PCR, while TCRdb's copy carries only in-frame clones and drops some. The sample yields some 100,000 clones, around 89% seen once. Specimen: blood. The receptors were sampled from a man aged 25-45 years in good health. CDR3s include the opening cysteine and the closing phenylalanine or tryptophan. D genes are given only for firm matches. Size values are once, few and many counts, or a class for expanded clones, and some rows have none.

>TRBJ1-2|TRBV5-4|TRBD1|-
TGTGCCAGCAGCCCTCCGGGACAGCCCCACTATGGCTACACCTTC
CASSPPGQPHYGYTF
>TRBJ2-6|TRBV18|TRBD1|few
TGTGCCAGCTCAAGGGACAGGGGTAGTGTTGGGGCCAACGTCCTGACTTTC
CASSRDRGSVGANVLTF
>TRBJ1-2|TRBV7-2|-|few
TGTGCCAGCAGCCCTCGCGACCGAGATGGCTACACCTTC
CASSPRDRDGYTF
>TRBJ2-5|TRBV5-1|-|-
TGCGCCAGCAGCTTGCAGTCAGAAGAGACCCAGTACTTC
CASSLQSEETQYF
>TRBJ2-7|TRBV6-5|TRBD1|-
TGTGCCAGCAGTACAGTGGGACAGGGTCCCTACGAGCAGTACTTC
CASSTVGQGPYEQYF
>TRBJ2-1|TRBV10-1|-|few
TGCGCCAGCAGTGACGGTAGGGTGAATGAGCAGTTCTTC
CASSDGRVNEQFF
>TRBJ1-5|TRBV4-1|TRBD1|few
TGCGCCAGCAGCCAAGAACAGGGGATTTGGCCCCAGCATTTT
CASSQEQGIWPQHF
>TRBJ2-1|TRBV30|TRBD2|-
TGTGCCTGGAGCCCCGGGACTAGCAATGAGCAGTTCTTC
CAWSPGTSNEQFF
>TRBJ2-1|TRBV6-2/TRBV6-3|TRBD1|-
TGTGCCAGCAGTTACTCGACAGGGAGTAAGTTCTTC
CASSYSTGSKFF
>TRBJ2-5|TRBV7-6|-|-
TGTGCCAGCAGCTTAGCAGGGGTGTACCAAGAGACCCAGTACTTC
CASSLAGVYQETQYF
>TRBJ1-2|TRBV30|-|-
TGTGCTGGGTCGGGGGGGGTCGCCTTTTATGGCTACACCTTC
CAGSGGVAFYGYTF
>TRBJ2-7|TRBV27|TRBD2|-
TGTGCCAGCAGTTTACGGGGACTAGCGGCGTCATACGAGCAGTACTTC
CASSLRGLAASYEQYF
>TRBJ2-2|TRBV5-4|-|-
TGTGCCAGCAGCCTGAGACGGGGAGACGGGGAGCTGTTTTTT
CASSLRRGDGELFF
>TRBJ2-1|TRBV20-1|TRBD2|-
TGCAGTGCTAGGCGACGGGACTATCAGTTCTTC
CSARRRDYQFF
>TRBJ2-2|TRBV3-1/TRBV3-2|-|-
TGTGCCAGCCGACATTTTACCACCGGGGAGCTGTTTTTT
CASRHFTTGELFF
>TRBJ1-2|TRBV20-1|-|few
TGCAGTGCTAGAGTGGAATACGGCTACACCTTC
CSARVEYGYTF
>TRBJ2-3|TRBV6-4|TRBD2|-
TGTGCCAGCAGTGTAGCGGGGGGCACAGATACGCAGTATTTT
CASSVAGGTDTQYF
>TRBJ2-1|TRBV4-1|TRBD2|-
TGCGCCAGCAGCCAAGTCTCCCTCCGAACCGGGACTAGCGTTTACAATGAGCAGTTCTTC
CASSQVSLRTGTSVYNEQFF
>TRBJ1-5|TRBV12-3/TRBV12-4|-|-
TGTGCCAGCAGTTCGCTAGGCAATCAGCCCCAGCATTTT
CASSSLGNQPQHF
>TRBJ1-1|TRBV5-1|-|-
TGCGCCAGCAGCTTGGAGGCCCGGGACACCTCAGAAGCTTTCTTT
CASSLEARDTSEAFF
>TRBJ2-3|TRBV7-2|TRBD2|once
TGTGCCAGCAGCTCGGGGACTAGCGGCCCAGATACGCAGTATTTT
CASSSGTSGPDTQYF
>TRBJ1-2|TRBV5-1|TRBD1|-
TGCGCCAGCAGCTTGCAACCGGGGACAGGGTTTCCTGGCTACACCTTC
CASSLQPGTGFPGYTF
>TRBJ2-2|TRBV19|-|-
TGTGCTGTAGGTCCGCCAGCCAAGGGGACCGGGGAGCTGTTTTTT
CAVGPPAKGTGELFF
>TRBJ1-1|TRBV7-9|TRBD1|once
TGTGCCAGCAACCCCACCGGGGGGACAGGGGGCACTGAAGCTTTCTTT
CASNPTGGTGGTEAFF
>TRBJ1-2|TRBV6-2/TRBV6-3|-|-
TGTGCCAGCAGTTACGCAGGGAACTATGGCTACACCTTC
CASSYAGNYGYTF
>TRBJ2-5|TRBV2|-|-
TGTGCCAGCAGATCCCGGGGGCAAGAGACCCAGTACTTC
CASRSRGQETQYF
>TRBJ2-1|TRBV14|-|-
TGTGCCAGCAGCCCAGACCGACAATCCTTCTCCTACAATGAGCAGTTCTTC
CASSPDRQSFSYNEQFF
>TRBJ1-2|TRBV7-2|TRBD1|-
TGTGCCAGCAGCCGGACAGGGGGGAGGGGGGGCTACACCTTC
CASSRTGGRGGYTF
>TRBJ1-3|TRBV27|-|-
TGTGCCAGCAGTACCACGGCTTCAGGTGGAAACACCATATATTTT
CASSTTASGGNTIYF
>TRBJ2-5|TRBV5-5|-|-
TGTGCCAGCAGCTTGGGGGGGCTGAGGGAGACCCAGTACTTC
CASSLGGLRETQYF
>TRBJ2-1|TRBV24-1|TRBD1|-
TGTGCCACCAGTGACCACCCGGGACAGGGATTGGGTGAGCAGTTCTTC
CATSDHPGQGLGEQFF
>TRBJ2-1|TRBV6-4|-|-
TGTGCCAGCAGTGACTTTCATGAGCAGTTCTTC
CASSDFHEQFF
>TRBJ1-1|TRBV11-2|-|once
TGTGCCAGCAGCCCAGACCCCTGGGGGGCTTTCTTT
CASSPDPWGAFF
>TRBJ1-1|TRBV4-1|-|-
TGCGCCAGCAGCTTCGCCGGGACACCGTTTATGAACACTGAAGCTTTCTTT
CASSFAGTPFMNTEAFF
>TRBJ2-1|TRBV5-1|TRBD1|-
TGCGCCAGCAGCGGGGGGACAGGGAGCGTGAATGAGCAGTTCTTC
CASSGGTGSVNEQFF
>TRBJ1-5|TRBV2|-|once
TGTGCCAGCAGAGGTTTGGACGATAGCAATCAGCCCCAGCATTTT
CASRGLDDSNQPQHF
>TRBJ1-5|TRBV5-5|-|-
TGTGCCAGCAGCTTGGAAGTCGGTCAGCCCCAGCATTTT
CASSLEVGQPQHF
>TRBJ2-7|TRBV29-1|TRBD1|-
TGCAGCATTACCGGGACAGGGGGATTCTACGAGCAGTACTTC
CSITGTGGFYEQYF
>TRBJ1-5|TRBV6-1|-|-
TGTGCCAGCAGTGAATTTATGGGGAATAGCAATCAGCCCCAGCATTTT
CASSEFMGNSNQPQHF
>TRBJ2-3|TRBV5-1|TRBD2|-
TGCGCCAGCAGGGGCGGTAGCGGGGTTGACACAGATACGCAGTATTTT
CASRGGSGVDTDTQYF
>TRBJ1-4|TRBV6-1|TRBD1|-
TGTGCCAGCAGTGGCCCCGGGACAGGACTAGCAACTAATGAAAAACTGTTTTTT
CASSGPGTGLATNEKLFF
>TRBJ2-3|TRBV2|-|-
TGTGCCAGCACACCCGGACCGGGACGAGGGACAGATACGCAGTATTTT
CASTPGPGRGTDTQYF
>TRBJ1-5|TRBV4-1|-|-
TGCGCCAGCAGCGTGAGTTTCGTCCTAAGCAATCAGCCCCAGCATTTT
CASSVSFVLSNQPQHF
>TRBJ2-2|TRBV2|-|once
TGTGCCAGCAGTGAAACTGGATCGGCCAGCAACACCGGGGAGCTGTTTTTT
CASSETGSASNTGELFF
>TRBJ1-6|TRBV6-6|-|-
TGTGCCAGCAGTTACTCACAGGGAGGTCCCCTCCACTTT
CASSYSQGGPLHF
>TRBJ2-7|TRBV5-4|-|-
TGTGCCAGCAGCGGAGGTGTCCTTTCCTACGAGCAGTACTTC
CASSGGVLSYEQYF
>TRBJ1-2|TRBV14|TRBD1|-
TGTGCCAGCAGCCCCCCGGACAGGGTAGGATTCGGCTACACCTTC
CASSPPDRVGFGYTF
>TRBJ2-3|TRBV14|TRBD2|-
TGTGCCAGCAGCCTTCGGGGAGCGGGGGGAACAGATACGCAGTATTTT
CASSLRGAGGTDTQYF
>TRBJ1-2|TRBV18|-|-
TGTGCCAGCTCACCACTACAGGGCAGCTATGGCTACACCTTC
CASSPLQGSYGYTF
>TRBJ1-2|TRBV5-1|-|-
TGCGCCAGCGGACGGGACCGGGACTATGGCTACACCTTC
CASGRDRDYGYTF
>TRBJ1-6|TRBV6-6|TRBD1|-
TGTGCCAGCAGCCCCGGGACAGGGGGCCTTAAGAGCTCCTATAATTCACCCCTCCACTTT
CASSPGTGGLKSSYNSPLHF
>TRBJ2-1|TRBV14|TRBD1|-
TGTGCCAGCAGCCAACCGGCCGGGACAGGGCCCAATGAGCAGTTCTTC
CASSQPAGTGPNEQFF
>TRBJ1-2|TRBV14|-|-
TGTGCCAGCAGCCATCCGGGACAACTCTATGGCTACACCTTC
CASSHPGQLYGYTF
>TRBJ1-5|TRBV28|-|-
TGTGCCAGCAGTTCACAGAATAGCAATCAGCCCCAGCATTTT
CASSSQNSNQPQHF
>TRBJ1-3|TRBV7-9|-|-
TGTGCCAGCAGCTTATTCGGAGGGACCTATGGAAACACCATATATTTT
CASSLFGGTYGNTIYF